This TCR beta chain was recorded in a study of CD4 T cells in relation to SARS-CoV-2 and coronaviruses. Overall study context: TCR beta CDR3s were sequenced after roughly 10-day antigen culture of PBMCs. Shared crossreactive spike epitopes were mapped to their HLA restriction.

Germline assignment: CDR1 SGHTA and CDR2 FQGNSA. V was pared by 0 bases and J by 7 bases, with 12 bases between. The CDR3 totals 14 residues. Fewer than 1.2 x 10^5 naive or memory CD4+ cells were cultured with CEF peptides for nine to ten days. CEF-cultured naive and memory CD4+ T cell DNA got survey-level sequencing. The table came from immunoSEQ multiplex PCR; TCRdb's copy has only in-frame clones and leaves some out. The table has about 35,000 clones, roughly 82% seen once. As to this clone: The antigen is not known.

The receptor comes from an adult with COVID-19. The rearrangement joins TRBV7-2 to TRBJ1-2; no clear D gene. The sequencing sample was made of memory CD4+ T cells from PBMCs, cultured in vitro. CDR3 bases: TGTGCCAGCAGCTTAGCGCAAGCGCATGGTGGCTACACCTTC. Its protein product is CASSLAQAHGGYTF.